These 13 T cell receptor beta chains were sequenced from one sample in a study of Graves' ophthalmopathy and Graves' hyperthyroidism. TCR beta CDR3 amplification used RNA transcripts. RT-PCR with HTBI primers came first, then second-round multiplex PCR. TCRdb reprocessed the multiplex PCR reads via MiXCR and lists one record per CDR3 protein. Of over 650,000 distinct CDR3 sequences in the sample, just over 40% were seen once. The sequenced material came from peripheral blood. Receptors originate from an adult man with Graves' ophthalmopathy.

This clonotype came up many times. The J gene is TRBJ1-4, the V gene TRBV9; no clear D. Germline V gene data show CDR1 as SGDLS and CDR2 as YYNGEE. V gave up 3 bases and J gave up 6 bases, with 21 bases separating them. The CDR3 is 17 amino acids. In nucleotides, the CDR3 is TGTGCCAGCAGCGGAACCCCCTTGCCGGGTTGGGATGAAAAACTGTTTTTT. Translation gives CASSGTPLPGWDEKLFF.

This clonotype was picked up many times. V gene TRBV20-1 combines with J gene TRBJ2-7; D may correspond to TRBD1 or TRBD2 (7 bases each). The CDR3 sequence is 15 residues long. The germline V gene has CDR1 DFQATT and CDR2 SNEGSKA (reference sequence). The V and J ends lost 1 base and 1 base respectively, with 14 bases between them. The CDR3 DNA reads as TGCAGTGCTAGAGTTTACAGGGGAGGGTCCTACGAGCAGTACTTC. Translating it yields CSARVYRGGSYEQYF.

Regarding this clonotype: The final CDR3 position lacks the conserved phenylalanine or tryptophan, pointing to a likely read error. No DNA is shown, since the ends of the CDR3 on it are uncertain; the CDR3 is the one TCRdb lists. This chain links TRBV24-1 with TRBJ2-6; TRBD2 reflects the table's D call only, with no check against the DNA. The CDR3 adds up to 8 amino acids, both ends counted. Looked up from germline, CDR1 is KGHDR and CDR2 is SFDVKD. CDR3 sequence reads: CATSDETS.

This clonotype showed up just a few times. The V gene is TRBV2, the J gene TRBJ2-7; the match to TRBD2 covers 11 bases. The CDR3 has 15 residues. The germline CDR1 and CDR2 sequences are SNHLY and FYNNEI. Trimming cost V 8 bases and J 3 bases; bases outside gene matches: 9. This CDR3 reads CASSEGTSGRYEQYF. In nucleotides, the CDR3 is TGTGCCAGCTCGGAAGGGACTAGCGGTCGCTACGAGCAGTACTTC.

The rearrangement links TRBV7-3 to TRBJ2-7; TRBD2 aligns across 9 bases. The J call may be wrong; the DNA end is better matched by TRBJ2-1. The CDR3 length is 18 residues. Germline CDR1 SGHTA, CDR2 FQGTGA. The chain's CDR3 is CASSLSGSGGSSYNEQFF. The CDR3 DNA reads as TGTGCCAGCAGCTTAAGCGGTAGCGGGGGCAGCTCCTACAATGAGCAGTTCTTC.

This clonotype has at least ten counts. CDR3 sequence: CASSLRSGTNEKLFF. CDR3 DNA sequence: TGTGCCAGCAGCCTTAGGTCTGGAACTAATGAAAAACTGTTTTTT. The V and J genes are TRBV2 and TRBJ1-4; no clear D gene. This CDR3 region has 15 residues. V was pared by 6 bases and J by 1 base, with 12 bases between. The germline gives CDR1 SNHLY, CDR2 FYNNEI.

This clonotype was counted many times. V usage is TRBV7-9 and J usage is TRBJ1-4; TRBD1 matches at 7 bases. The length of the CDR3 is 14 residues. The germline V gene encodes CDR1 SEHNR and CDR2 FQNEAQ (reference sequence). V gave up 6 bases and J gave up 8 bases; unmatched junction bases: 9. This chain's CDR3 is CASSRQGSGEKLFF. CDR3 DNA: TGTGCCAGCAGTCGACAGGGAAGTGGCGAAAAACTGTTTTTT.

This clonotype was seen at least ten times. This rearrangement joins TRBV7-2 to TRBJ2-5; 7 bases are a match to TRBD1. J was trimmed by 5 bases and V by 4 bases; bases with no gene match: 7. This CDR3 is built from 14 residues. Looked up from germline, CDR1 is SGHTA and CDR2 is FQGNSA. CDR3 nucleotide sequence: TGTGCCAGCAGCTCAAACAGGGGAGTGGAGACCCAGTACTTC. This translates into CASSSNRGVETQYF.

In regard to this clonotype: A much larger clone sits a single nucleotide away, making a read error possible. Here the CDR3 omits its conserved ending phenylalanine or tryptophan, so a read error is the likely source. The chain carries TRBV5-4 and TRBJ1-2; no definite D call. This CDR3 has 13 amino acids. Germline CDR1 SGHNT, CDR2 YYREEE (reference sequence). V lost 1 base to trimming and J lost 6 bases, with 10 bases between them. Here the CDR3 reads CASSLSGSHGYTY. The DNA of the CDR3 is TGTGCCAGCAGCTTGTCAGGCTCCCATGGCTACACCTAC.

This clonotype has a count of ten or more. The chain carries TRBV29-1 and TRBJ1-1; D is ambiguous. Germline V gene lookup returns CDR1 SQVTM and CDR2 ANQGSEA. V shed 6 bases and J shed 1 base, with 18 bases lying between them. The CDR3 extends over 15 amino acids. The CDR3 loop reads CSVWGSLVPNTEAFF. The CDR3, as DNA: TGCAGCGTGTGGGGATCCCTCGTTCCGAACACTGAAGCTTTCTTT.

This clonotype was observed many times. The chain couples TRBV7-9 to TRBJ2-5; a possible D gene is TRBD2 (6 bases). CDR3 length: 16 residues. V lost 1 base, J lost 2 bases, and 14 bases lay in between. CDR1 SEHNR and CDR2 FQNEAQ come from the germline V gene (reference sequence). The CDR3 DNA follows: TGTGCCAGCAGCTTAGGGCTGCATGGGGGGCAAGAGACCCAGTACTTC. Translation gives CASSLGLHGGQETQYF.

The sample holds one count of this clonotype. The genes are TRBV6-2 or TRBV6-3 and TRBJ2-2; possible D gene TRBD1, 5 bases. This CDR3 comprises 14 residues. V lost 4 bases, J lost 6 bases, and 12 bases lay in between. Germline V gene sequence: CDR1 MNHEY, CDR2 SVGEGT. The CDR3 bases are TGTGCCAGCAGTTCAGCAGGGTTTCCCGGGGAGCTGTTTTTT. Its translation is CASSSAGFPGELFF.

The rearrangement uses TRBV11-1 and TRBJ2-3; D not certain. V was cut by 5 bases and J by 0 bases, with 9 bases left in between. Germline-derived CDR1 and CDR2 are SGHAT and FQDESV (reference sequence). CDR3 size: 14 residues. CDR3 DNA sequence: TGTGCCAGCAGCGCCCGTATTAGCACAGATACGCAGTATTTT. Its protein is CASSARISTDTQYF.